These 7 T cell receptor beta chains originate from one sample sequenced in a study of T cell repertoires in aging, cancer and after chemotherapy. TRB rearrangements spanning V, D and J were amplified using mixed TRB-A/B primers. One entry per CDR3 protein results from TCRdb running MiXCR on the multiplex PCR reads. Of thousands of distinct CDR3 sequences in the sample, over 50% are singletons; the top ten hold over 20%. Amplification of TCR beta used genomic DNA extracted from peripheral blood. Sample: blood. The receptors stem from a human donor in good health.

CDR3 amino acids: CASSYPRTSGRGDTQYF. The CDR3 nucleotides are TGTGCCAGCAGTTACCCCCGGACTAGCGGGAGGGGAGATACGCAGTATTTT. The gene calls are TRBV6-6 and TRBJ2-3, with TRBD2 identical over 15 bases. The CDR3 consists of 17 residues. With V trimmed by 2 bases and J by 5 bases, 5 bases remained unmatched. From germline, CDR1 is MNHNY and CDR2 SVGAGI (reference sequence).

The V gene is TRBV12-3 or TRBV12-4, the J gene TRBJ1-1; D not certain. V was cut by 4 bases and J by 2 bases, with 8 bases left in between. The CDR3 has 13 residues. CDR3 DNA sequence: TGTGCCAGCAGTTCTGGGAGAAACACTGAAGCTTTCTTT. Amino acids: CASSSGRNTEAFF.

This clonotype was seen a handful of times. The chain employs TRBV6-5 and TRBJ2-1; D is perhaps TRBD1 (6 bases). The CDR3 loop spans 16 amino acids. Germline V lookup: CDR1 MNHEY, CDR2 SVGAGI. The V and J ends lost 5 bases and 0 bases respectively, with 14 bases between them. The CDR3, as DNA: TGTGCCAGCAGTCTCACTCCGGACAGCTCCTACAATGAGCAGTTCTTC. This gives the protein CASSLTPDSSYNEQFF.

The J gene is TRBJ1-2, the V gene TRBV19, with D tentatively TRBD1 (5 bases). This CDR3 has 13 residues. V gave up 3 bases and J gave up 7 bases, with 12 bases separating them. The germline V gene has CDR1 LNHDA and CDR2 SQIVND (reference sequence). The CDR3 reads CASSIGRASGYTF. The DNA of the CDR3 is TGTGCCAGTAGTATTGGCAGGGCTAGTGGCTACACCTTC.

This clonotype was detected only once. The V gene is TRBV6-1, the J gene TRBJ2-5, with D perhaps TRBD2 (6 bases). Germline CDR1 MNHNS, CDR2 SASEGT. This CDR3 comprises 15 residues. Trimming removed 6 bases from V and 5 bases from J, with 19 bases in between. The CDR3 bases are TGTGCCAGCAGCCAGGGATCCAGCGGAGGGGAGACCCAGTACTTC. This translates into CASSQGSSGGETQYF.

Only a few counts were recorded for this clonotype. The genes are TRBV6-5 and TRBJ2-5; a weak D match, TRBD2 (5 bases). Trimming pared 8 bases from V and 1 base from J, leaving 8 bases between. The CDR3 spans 12 residues. The germline V gene encodes CDR1 MNHEY and CDR2 SVGAGI. CDR3 in DNA: TGTGCCAGCGGGAGAGGCCAAGAGACCCAGTACTTC. Translated: CASGRGQETQYF.

The rearrangement uses TRBV7-2 and TRBJ2-1; 13 bases line up with TRBD2. The CDR3 loop spans 21 amino acids. Looked up from germline, CDR1 is SGHTA and CDR2 is FQGNSA. V lost 1 base and J lost 4; bases outside the gene matches: 16. CDR3 in amino acids: CASSLVRGLGLAGADYNEQFF. DNA for the CDR3: TGTGCCAGCAGCTTAGTAAGGGGGCTAGGACTAGCGGGAGCGGATTACAATGAGCAGTTCTTC.